This TCR beta chain was recovered during a study of T cell changes during pregnancy in multiple sclerosis. Generated by immunoSEQ multiplex PCR, the TCRdb table keeps only in-frame clones and is missing some. The sample includes tens of thousands of clones, around 90% of them seen just once. Germline V gene sequence: CDR1 GTSNPN, CDR2 SVGIG (reference sequence). The CDR3 has 12 amino acids. V was pared by 3 bases and J by 2 bases, with 8 bases between. The TCR sequence derives from a female donor with multiple sclerosis, enrolled in a pregnancy study. The sequencing here drew on CD4+ T cells from peripheral blood mononuclear cells, taken before pregnancy. V is TRBV30 and J is TRBJ2-7, with a tentative D call TRBD1 (5 bases). CDR3 nucleotides: TGTGCCTGGAGGATGGACACCTACGAGCAGTACTTC. Protein: CAWRMDTYEQYF.